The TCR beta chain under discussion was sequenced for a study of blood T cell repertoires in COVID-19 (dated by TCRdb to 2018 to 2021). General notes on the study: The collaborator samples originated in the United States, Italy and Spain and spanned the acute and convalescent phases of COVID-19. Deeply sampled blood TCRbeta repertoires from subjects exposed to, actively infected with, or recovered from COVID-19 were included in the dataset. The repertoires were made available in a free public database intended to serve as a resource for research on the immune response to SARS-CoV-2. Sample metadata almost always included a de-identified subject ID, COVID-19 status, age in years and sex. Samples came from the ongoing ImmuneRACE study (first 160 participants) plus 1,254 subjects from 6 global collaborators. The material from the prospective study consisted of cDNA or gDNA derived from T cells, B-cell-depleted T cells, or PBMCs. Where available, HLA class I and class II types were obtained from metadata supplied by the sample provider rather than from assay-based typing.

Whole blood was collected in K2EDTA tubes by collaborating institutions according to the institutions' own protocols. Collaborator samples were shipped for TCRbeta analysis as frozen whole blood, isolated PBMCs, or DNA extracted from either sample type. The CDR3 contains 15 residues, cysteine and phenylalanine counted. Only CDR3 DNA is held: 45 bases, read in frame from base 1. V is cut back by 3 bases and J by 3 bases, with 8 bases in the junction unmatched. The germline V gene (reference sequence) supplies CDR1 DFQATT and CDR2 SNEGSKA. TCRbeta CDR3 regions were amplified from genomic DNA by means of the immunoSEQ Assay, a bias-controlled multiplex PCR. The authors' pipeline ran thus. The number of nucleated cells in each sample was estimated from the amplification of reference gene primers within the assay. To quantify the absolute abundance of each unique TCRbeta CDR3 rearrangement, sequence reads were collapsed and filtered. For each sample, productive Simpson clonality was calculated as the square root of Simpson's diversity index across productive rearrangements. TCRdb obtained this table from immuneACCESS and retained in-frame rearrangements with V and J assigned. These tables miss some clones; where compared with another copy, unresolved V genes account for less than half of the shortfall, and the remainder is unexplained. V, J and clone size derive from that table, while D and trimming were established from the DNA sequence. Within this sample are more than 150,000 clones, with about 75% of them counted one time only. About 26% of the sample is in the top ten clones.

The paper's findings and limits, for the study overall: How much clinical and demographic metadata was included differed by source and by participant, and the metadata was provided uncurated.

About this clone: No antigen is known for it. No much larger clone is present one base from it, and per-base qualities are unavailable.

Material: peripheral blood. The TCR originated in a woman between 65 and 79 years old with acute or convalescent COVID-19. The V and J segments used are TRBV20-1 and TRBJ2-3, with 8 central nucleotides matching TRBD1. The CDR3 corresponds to CSASGGGTGTDTQYF. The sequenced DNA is TGCAGTGCTAGTGGCGGCGGGACAGGTACAGATACGCAGTATTTT.